These T cell receptor beta chains were read from a single sample in a study of OX40 agonist ivuxolimab in advanced cancers. Assay: immunoSEQ multiplex PCR; the TCRdb copy retains only in-frame clones and omits some. Counted here are under 55,000 clones, roughly nine tenths occurring once; the ten biggest clones make up approximately 6.8%. The sample in question was CD4+ or CD8+ T cells sorted from blood, obtained in a trial of the OX40 agonist ivuxolimab. These receptors originate from an adult with an advanced solid tumor such as melanoma, head and neck, liver or kidney cancer. Both conserved end residues are part of each CDR3. The D gene is left open where the match is weak. Clone size is not always given. Where it is, it says once, few, many or a class for expanded clones.

D gene: TRBD1; V gene: TRBV27; J gene: TRBJ1-1; clone size: .; CDR3 protein: CASSRGGGHTEAFF; CDR3 DNA: TGTGCCAGCAGTCGGGGAGGGGGCCACACTGAAGCTTTCTTT
D gene: .; V gene: TRBV7-9; J gene: TRBJ2-3; clone size: .; CDR3 protein: CASSSSTPGAGDITDTQYF; CDR3 DNA: TGTGCCAGCAGCTCCTCTACCCCTGGGGCAGGCGACATCACAGATACGCAGTATTTT
D gene: TRBD1; V gene: TRBV10-1; J gene: TRBJ2-3; clone size: .; CDR3 protein: CASRRTGDFADTQYF; CDR3 DNA: TGCGCCAGCAGAAGGACAGGGGATTTCGCAGATACGCAGTATTTT
D gene: TRBD1; V gene: TRBV28; J gene: TRBJ1-2; clone size: .; CDR3 protein: CASRVRGQGEFFGYTF; CDR3 DNA: TGTGCCAGCAGGGTGCGGGGACAGGGGGAATTCTTTGGCTACACCTTC
D gene: TRBD1; V gene: TRBV30; J gene: TRBJ1-6; clone size: .; CDR3 protein: CAWSVDRARNSPLHF; CDR3 DNA: TGTGCCTGGAGTGTGGACAGGGCTCGAAATTCACCCCTCCACTTT
D gene: .; V gene: TRBV18; J gene: TRBJ1-2; clone size: .; CDR3 protein: CASSPREGVVYGYTF; CDR3 DNA: TGTGCCAGCTCACCACGGGAGGGTGTCGTCTATGGCTACACCTTC
D gene: .; V gene: TRBV4-1; J gene: TRBJ1-3; clone size: few; CDR3 protein: CASSQLDLIPTSGNTIYF; CDR3 DNA: TGCGCCAGCAGCCAACTAGATCTGATCCCAACCTCTGGAAACACCATATATTTT
D gene: .; V gene: TRBV30; J gene: TRBJ1-2; clone size: few; CDR3 protein: CAWSVGIGGDRSGYTF; CDR3 DNA: TGTGCCTGGAGTGTAGGAATCGGCGGAGATAGATCTGGCTACACCTTC
D gene: .; V gene: TRBV2; J gene: TRBJ1-1; clone size: .; CDR3 protein: CASRTPRVFRSFF; CDR3 DNA: TGTGCCAGCAGGACGCCTCGGGTTTTTCGGTCTTTCTTT
D gene: .; V gene: TRBV7-8; J gene: TRBJ2-5; clone size: .; CDR3 protein: CASSLVETQYF; CDR3 DNA: TGTGCCAGCAGCTTAGTGGAGACCCAGTACTTC
D gene: .; V gene: TRBV11-2; J gene: TRBJ2-3; clone size: .; CDR3 protein: CASSPRGRNSMNTQYF; CDR3 DNA: TGTGCCAGCAGCCCCCGAGGTCGGAACTCTATGAATACGCAGTATTTT
D gene: TRBD2; V gene: TRBV5-5; J gene: TRBJ2-7; clone size: .; CDR3 protein: CASSPRLAGGFLYEQYF; CDR3 DNA: TGTGCCAGCAGCCCTCGACTAGCGGGGGGCTTCCTCTACGAGCAGTACTTC
D gene: .; V gene: TRBV18; J gene: TRBJ1-5; clone size: .; CDR3 protein: CASSFGGAGNQPQHF; CDR3 DNA: TGTGCCAGCTCATTTGGGGGTGCAGGCAATCAGCCCCAGCATTTT
D gene: .; V gene: TRBV19; J gene: TRBJ2-2; clone size: .; CDR3 protein: CASSIRGFANTGELFF; CDR3 DNA: TGTGCCAGTAGTATACGGGGGTTCGCGAACACCGGGGAGCTGTTTTTT
D gene: .; V gene: TRBV5-1; J gene: TRBJ1-2; clone size: .; CDR3 protein: CASRRGQPGFGYTF; CDR3 DNA: TGCGCCAGCCGACGTGGACAGCCGGGGTTTGGATACACCTTC
D gene: .; V gene: TRBV5-6; J gene: TRBJ1-1; clone size: .; CDR3 protein: CASSLAIHRRDAEAFF; CDR3 DNA: TGTGCCAGCAGCTTGGCCATTCACAGGAGGGACGCTGAAGCTTTCTTT
D gene: .; V gene: TRBV18; J gene: TRBJ1-1; clone size: .; CDR3 protein: CASSPYQQANTEAFF; CDR3 DNA: TGTGCCAGCTCACCATACCAACAGGCGAACACTGAAGCTTTCTTT
D gene: .; V gene: TRBV2; J gene: TRBJ1-2; clone size: .; CDR3 protein: CASRDDGTNYGYTF; CDR3 DNA: TGTGCCAGCCGAGATGACGGGACTAACTATGGCTACACCTTC
D gene: TRBD1; V gene: TRBV28; J gene: TRBJ1-6; clone size: .; CDR3 protein: CASRGGQSVSPLHF; CDR3 DNA: TGTGCCAGCAGGGGGGGACAGTCGGTCTCACCCCTCCACTTT
D gene: TRBD1; V gene: TRBV27; J gene: TRBJ2-7; clone size: .; CDR3 protein: CASSSPPGTGGAQYF; CDR3 DNA: TGTGCCAGCAGTTCCCCTCCCGGGACAGGGGGCGCACAGTACTTC
D gene: .; V gene: TRBV11-2; J gene: TRBJ2-7; clone size: .; CDR3 protein: CASSFGQPPYEQYF; CDR3 DNA: TGTGCCAGCAGCTTCGGACAGCCCCCCTACGAGCAGTACTTC
D gene: TRBD1; V gene: TRBV5-1; J gene: TRBJ2-4; clone size: .; CDR3 protein: CASSLELGTGVLAKNIQYF; CDR3 DNA: TGCGCCAGCAGCTTGGAATTAGGGACAGGGGTACTAGCCAAAAACATTCAGTACTTC
D gene: TRBD1; V gene: TRBV19; J gene: TRBJ1-1; clone size: .; CDR3 protein: CASSPTPGQRSTEAFF; CDR3 DNA: TGTGCCAGTAGTCCGACACCGGGACAGAGGAGCACTGAAGCTTTCTTT
D gene: .; V gene: TRBV5-8; J gene: TRBJ1-1; clone size: .; CDR3 protein: CASSLTGFNTEAFF; CDR3 DNA: TGTGCCAGCAGCTTGACAGGGTTCAACACTGAAGCTTTCTTT
D gene: .; V gene: TRBV27; J gene: TRBJ1-6; clone size: .; CDR3 protein: CASSWGPGSPLHF; CDR3 DNA: TGTGCCAGCAGCTGGGGGCCCGGTTCACCCCTCCACTTT
D gene: .; V gene: TRBV19; J gene: TRBJ2-7; clone size: .; CDR3 protein: CASSFGELYEQYF; CDR3 DNA: TGTGCCAGTAGTTTTGGAGAGCTGTACGAGCAGTACTTC
D gene: .; V gene: TRBV7-3; J gene: TRBJ2-3; clone size: .; CDR3 protein: CASSLTGQTTDTQYF; CDR3 DNA: TGTGCCAGCAGCTTAACGGGCCAGACTACAGATACGCAGTATTTT
D gene: .; V gene: TRBV2; J gene: TRBJ2-7; clone size: .; CDR3 protein: CASSEGQAPNEQYF; CDR3 DNA: TGTGCCAGCAGTGAAGGACAGGCCCCCAACGAGCAGTACTTC
D gene: .; V gene: TRBV6-5; J gene: TRBJ1-2; clone size: .; CDR3 protein: CASTTDPPGYTF; CDR3 DNA: TGTGCCAGCACCACGGACCCCCCGGGCTACACCTTC
D gene: TRBD1; V gene: TRBV5-1; J gene: TRBJ2-7; clone size: once; CDR3 protein: CASRWSETGSAEQYF; CDR3 DNA: TGCGCCAGCAGGTGGTCCGAGACAGGGAGCGCCGAGCAGTACTTC
D gene: TRBD1; V gene: TRBV10-3; J gene: TRBJ2-3; clone size: .; CDR3 protein: CAIKPQGARADTQYF; CDR3 DNA: TGTGCCATCAAACCCCAGGGGGCGAGGGCAGATACGCAGTATTTT
D gene: TRBD1; V gene: TRBV6-5; J gene: TRBJ1-5; clone size: .; CDR3 protein: CASRGQGNQPQHF; CDR3 DNA: TGTGCCAGCAGGGGACAGGGCAATCAGCCCCAGCATTTT
D gene: TRBD1; V gene: TRBV5-1; J gene: TRBJ1-6; clone size: .; CDR3 protein: CASSYIQGPSYNSPLHF; CDR3 DNA: TGCGCCAGCAGCTATATACAGGGGCCCTCCTATAATTCACCCCTCCACTTT